The 14 T cell receptor beta chains below come from one sample, sequenced in a study of beta chain features in type 1 diabetes. The study, taken as a whole, reports: People with Type 1 diabetes carried modestly yet significantly shorter TCRB CDR3s in all four CD4+ subsets.

The study reverse transcribed the entire isolated RNA, so it sequenced expressed TCRB transcripts. Assay: immunoSEQ multiplex PCR; the TCRdb copy retains only in-frame clones and omits some. The sample has 120,000 to 150,000 clones, roughly an eighth seen once. The antigens of these receptors remain unknown. Sequenced material: central memory CD4+ T cells from blood. Receptor source: a man younger than 30 with type 1 diabetes.

The gene calls are TRBV10-3 and TRBJ2-3; D ambiguous. Germline V gene sequence: CDR1 ENHRY, CDR2 SYGVKD. The CDR3 is made up of 14 amino acids. V gave up 5 bases and J gave up 4 bases, with 13 bases separating them. CDR3 loop: CAISRETSSDTQYF. In DNA, the CDR3 is TGTGCCATCAGTCGAGAAACGAGCTCAGATACGCAGTATTTT.

This clone was found a few times. V gene TRBV6-1 combines with J gene TRBJ2-5; no clear D gene. The CDR3 has 14 residues. With 3 bases removed from V and 2 bases from J, the gap between germline ends came to 10 bases. Germline V gives CDR1 MNHNS, CDR2 SASEGT. CDR3 DNA sequence: TGTGCCAGCAGTGATCACGCCCGTCAAGAGACCCAGTACTTC. Translation gives CASSDHARQETQYF.

This clone has more than one count but fewer than ten. The chain is built from TRBV13 and TRBJ1-6; possibly TRBD1 for D (5 bases). Germline V gives CDR1 PRHDT, CDR2 FYEKMQ (reference sequence). This CDR3 contains 17 residues. Trimming took off 0 bases at V and 8 bases at J, with 17 bases between the two ends. Here the CDR3 reads CASSLGTMTTQDSPLHF. In nucleotides, the CDR3 is TGTGCCAGCAGCTTAGGAACAATGACAACACAGGATTCACCCCTCCACTTT.

The genes are TRBV5-1 and TRBJ1-6; D unclear. The germline CDR1 and CDR2 sequences are SGHRS and YFSETQ. The CDR3 runs 13 residues. The V end lost 4 bases, the J end lost 5 bases, and 7 bases lay between the germline ends. The DNA for the CDR3 is TGCGCCAGCAGCGAAACAGATAATTCACCCCTCCACTTT. Residues: CASSETDNSPLHF.

J is TRBJ1-1 and V is TRBV27; maybe TRBD1 (6 bases). Per the germline V gene, CDR1 is MNHEY and CDR2 is SMNVEV (reference sequence). The CDR3 is made up of 15 amino acids. V was shortened by 4 bases and J by 5 bases, with 17 bases between the two germline ends. Here the CDR3 DNA reads TGTGCCAGCAGTTGGTCACAGGGTATGAGGACTGAAGCTTTCTTT. Protein product: CASSWSQGMRTEAFF.

V usage is TRBV4-1 and J usage is TRBJ1-2, with D unresolved. This CDR3 comprises 14 residues. The germline V gene has CDR1 MGHRA and CDR2 YSYEKL. Trimming removed 0 bases at V and 5 bases at J, with 10 bases between. The CDR3 loop reads CASSQEFVGYGYTF. DNA of the CDR3: TGCGCCAGCAGCCAAGAATTCGTAGGATATGGCTACACCTTC.

The genes are TRBV11-2 and TRBJ2-1; no firm D call. V lost 5 bases and J 9 bases, leaving 8 bases between the germline ends. CDR3 length: 11 amino acids. Germline loops: CDR1 SGHAT, CDR2 FQNNGV. CDR3 DNA: TGTGCCAGCAGCCGACACCCTGAGCAGTTCTTC. Translation: CASSRHPEQFF.

This clone has just a few counts. CDR3 amino acids: CASSVGPGAADEKLFF. Here the CDR3 DNA reads TGTGCCAGCAGCGTAGGACCGGGGGCGGCAGATGAAAAACTGTTTTTT. This chain uses TRBV9 with TRBJ1-4; possible D gene TRBD1, 6 bases. V lost 0 bases to trimming and J lost 6 bases, with 15 bases between them. The V gene's germline CDR1 is SGDLS and CDR2 YYNGEE. The CDR3 extends over 16 amino acids.

To note about this clone: Other DNA sequences from this sample encode an identical CDR3 as well. The chain uses TRBV29-1 and TRBJ2-7; 9 bases align to TRBD1. This CDR3 region has 13 residues. Germline V CDR1 and CDR2: SQVTM, ANQGSEA. The J segment lost 9 bases and the V segment lost 4 bases, leaving 10 bases of the junction unmatched. The CDR3 DNA reads as TGCAGCGTTGGGCGGGACAGGGAGTTTTGGCAGTACTTC. This codes for CSVGRDREFWQYF.

This clone was counted a few times. The CDR3 sequence is CASSRLTDPPLHF. CDR3 DNA sequence: TGTGCCAGCAGCCGACTGACAGATCCACCCCTCCACTTT. V is TRBV9 and J is TRBJ1-6; D may be TRBD1 (5 bases). There are 13 residues in the CDR3. Germline V lookup: CDR1 SGDLS, CDR2 YYNGEE. V was clipped by 4 bases and J by 11 bases, with 13 bases between them.

There are a few counts of this clone. This sequence joins TRBV29-1 and TRBJ2-5; D possibly corresponds to TRBD1 (5 bases). The J call is doubtful: the DNA matches TRBJ2-7 better. There are 14 residues in the CDR3. Germline assignment: CDR1 SQVTM and CDR2 ANQGSEA. This CDR3 reads CSVEQSVRQGEQYF. The DNA for the CDR3 is TGCAGCGTTGAACAGTCCGTTCGGCAGGGCGAGCAGTACTTC.

This clone was seen more than once but under ten times. The chain couples TRBV25-1 to TRBJ2-7, with D uncertain. V lost 3 bases and J 3 bases, leaving 12 bases between the germline ends. The CDR3 sequence is 14 residues long. CDR1 is MGHDK and CDR2 is SYGVNS in the germline V gene. DNA of the CDR3: TGTGCCAGCAGTGAGCCCAGTGGCAACTACGAGCAGTACTTC. Protein sequence: CASSEPSGNYEQYF.

The V and J genes are TRBV9 and TRBJ1-2; D not certain. This CDR3 spans 15 amino acids. From germline, CDR1 is SGDLS and CDR2 YYNGEE. Trimming left V 3 bases short and J 2 bases short, with 14 bases between. This CDR3 is CASSAQEGVNYGYTF. The CDR3 nucleotides are TGTGCCAGCAGCGCCCAGGAGGGTGTCAACTATGGCTACACCTTC. The full variable domain, rest sourced from reference TRBV9 and TRBJ1-2, is DSGVTQTPKHLITATGQRVTLRCSPRSGDLSVYWYQQSLDQGLQFLIQYYNGEERAKGNILERFSAQQFPDLHSELNLSSLELGDSALYFCASSAQEGVNYGYTFGSGTRLTVV.

The chain has TRBV2 and TRBJ2-5, with a tentative D call TRBD1 (6 bases). The CDR3 runs 13 residues. V lost 7 bases to trimming and J lost 4 bases, with 13 bases between them. Germline V gives CDR1 SNHLY, CDR2 FYNNEI. The DNA for the CDR3 is TGTGCCAGCACTGGGGCAGGGGTAGAGACCCAGTACTTC. Protein sequence: CASTGAGVETQYF.